A selection of T cell receptor beta chains follows, all from one sample in a study of lymphopenia after photon versus proton radiotherapy. Measured with immunoSEQ multiplex PCR; TCRdb has only the in-frame clones, and not every one. The sample has around 20,000 clones; around nine tenths are singletons. The sample was peripheral blood, taken from a patient treated with proton-based radiotherapy. Receptor source: a woman aged 70-85 years with pancreatic cancer. Some clones in this sample may be carry-over from other donors' samples. The CDR3 runs from the conserved cysteine through the conserved F or W. A D gene is named only where the DNA matches it firmly. Not all rows give a size; the values are once, few, many and, for expanded clones, a class.

V gene: TRBV7-6; clone size: -; CDR3 length: 14; J gene: TRBJ2-7; D gene: -; CDR3 protein: CASSLAPGPYEQYF; CDR3 DNA: TGTGCCAGCAGCTTAGCGCCGGGTCCCTACGAGCAGTACTTC
V gene: TRBV2; clone size: -; CDR3 length: 16; J gene: TRBJ2-2; D gene: TRBD1; CDR3 protein: CASSDFGTGGTGELFF; CDR3 DNA: TGTGCCAGCAGTGATTTTGGGACAGGGGGGACCGGGGAGCTGTTTTTT
V gene: TRBV7-9; clone size: once; CDR3 length: 13; J gene: TRBJ2-1; D gene: TRBD1; CDR3 protein: CASSGQKGNEQFF; CDR3 DNA: TGTGCCAGCTCGGGACAGAAAGGAAATGAGCAGTTCTTC
V gene: TRBV28; clone size: -; CDR3 length: 14; J gene: TRBJ1-2; D gene: TRBD1; CDR3 protein: CASRSPGQGYGYTF; CDR3 DNA: TGTGCCAGCAGGTCCCCGGGACAGGGTTATGGCTACACCTTC
V gene: TRBV7-9; clone size: -; CDR3 length: 13; J gene: TRBJ2-7; D gene: -; CDR3 protein: CASSLEGNYEQYF; CDR3 DNA: TGTGCCAGCAGCTTAGAGGGAAACTACGAGCAGTACTTC
V gene: TRBV7-2; clone size: -; CDR3 length: 16; J gene: TRBJ2-3; D gene: -; CDR3 protein: CASSLASGLGADTQYF; CDR3 DNA: TGTGCCAGCAGCTTAGCATCGGGGCTGGGCGCAGATACGCAGTATTTT
V gene: TRBV5-1; clone size: -; CDR3 length: 14; J gene: TRBJ2-1; D gene: TRBD1; CDR3 protein: CASSRRQGAHEQFF; CDR3 DNA: TGCGCCAGCAGCCGTCGGCAGGGGGCACATGAGCAGTTCTTC
V gene: TRBV6-1; clone size: -; CDR3 length: 14; J gene: TRBJ2-7; D gene: -; CDR3 protein: CASSEGGTIGEQYF; CDR3 DNA: TGTGCCAGCAGTGAAGGGGGGACGATAGGCGAGCAGTACTTC
V gene: TRBV28; clone size: -; CDR3 length: 15; J gene: TRBJ2-7; D gene: -; CDR3 protein: CASSLWAGDSYEQYF; CDR3 DNA: TGTGCCAGCAGTTTATGGGCAGGGGATTCCTACGAGCAGTACTTC
V gene: TRBV19; clone size: -; CDR3 length: 14; J gene: TRBJ2-1; D gene: -; CDR3 protein: CASRSGRGHNEQFF; CDR3 DNA: TGTGCCAGTAGAAGTGGCAGGGGTCACAATGAGCAGTTCTTC
V gene: TRBV27; clone size: -; CDR3 length: 15; J gene: TRBJ2-1; D gene: -; CDR3 protein: CASRQTVNSYNEQFF; CDR3 DNA: TGTGCCAGCAGACAGACAGTTAACTCCTACAATGAGCAGTTCTTC
V gene: TRBV5-1; clone size: -; CDR3 length: 15; J gene: TRBJ2-3; D gene: TRBD2; CDR3 protein: CASSQSGTSSDTQYF; CDR3 DNA: TGCGCCAGCAGCCAATCCGGGACTAGTTCGGATACGCAGTATTTT
V gene: TRBV28; clone size: -; CDR3 length: 12; J gene: TRBJ1-1; D gene: -; CDR3 protein: CASSKAAAEAFF; CDR3 DNA: TGTGCCAGCAGCAAGGCGGCGGCTGAAGCTTTCTTT
V gene: TRBV6-1; clone size: -; CDR3 length: 14; J gene: TRBJ1-1; D gene: -; CDR3 protein: CASRGPGTNTEAFF; CDR3 DNA: TGTGCCAGCAGGGGACCCGGGACCAACACTGAAGCTTTCTTT
V gene: TRBV30; clone size: -; CDR3 length: 13; J gene: TRBJ2-1; D gene: -; CDR3 protein: CAWRLGLQNEQFF; CDR3 DNA: TGTGCCTGGAGACTCGGCCTCCAAAATGAGCAGTTCTTC
V gene: TRBV4-1; clone size: -; CDR3 length: 14; J gene: TRBJ1-2; D gene: -; CDR3 protein: CASSQDGQEGGYTF; CDR3 DNA: TGCGCCAGCAGCCAAGATGGGCAGGAGGGCGGCTACACCTTC
V gene: TRBV28; clone size: -; CDR3 length: 15; J gene: TRBJ1-2; D gene: TRBD1; CDR3 protein: CASTTAAGQFYGYTF; CDR3 DNA: TGTGCCAGCACCACCGCGGCGGGACAGTTCTATGGCTACACCTTC
V gene: TRBV7-2; clone size: few; CDR3 length: 14; J gene: TRBJ1-1; D gene: -; CDR3 protein: CASSFGMLNTEAFF; CDR3 DNA: TGTGCCAGCAGCTTTGGGATGTTGAACACTGAAGCTTTCTTT
V gene: TRBV4-2; clone size: -; CDR3 length: 16; J gene: TRBJ1-1; D gene: TRBD1; CDR3 protein: CASSHDRTGRNTEAFF; CDR3 DNA: TGTGCCAGCAGCCACGATCGGACAGGGAGGAACACTGAAGCTTTCTTT
V gene: TRBV14; clone size: once; CDR3 length: 14; J gene: TRBJ2-3; D gene: -; CDR3 protein: CASSQDLGGDTQYF; CDR3 DNA: TGTGCCAGCAGCCAAGATCTTGGGGGAGATACGCAGTATTTT
V gene: TRBV7-3; clone size: -; CDR3 length: 13; J gene: TRBJ2-5; D gene: TRBD1; CDR3 protein: CASSWTGGETQYF; CDR3 DNA: TGTGCCAGCAGCTGGACAGGGGGCGAGACCCAGTACTTC
V gene: TRBV4-1; clone size: -; CDR3 length: 20; J gene: TRBJ1-2; D gene: -; CDR3 protein: CASSQVPPGFDLRMGYGYTF; CDR3 DNA: TGCGCCAGCAGCCAAGTCCCTCCAGGTTTCGATCTGAGGATGGGCTATGGCTACACCTTC
V gene: TRBV5-1; clone size: -; CDR3 length: 14; J gene: TRBJ1-1; D gene: -; CDR3 protein: CASSLREGLTEAFF; CDR3 DNA: TGCGCCAGCAGCTTGAGGGAGGGTCTGACTGAAGCTTTCTTT
V gene: TRBV5-5; clone size: -; CDR3 length: 15; J gene: TRBJ2-1; D gene: -; CDR3 protein: CASSLQGPSYNEQFF; CDR3 DNA: TGTGCCAGCAGCTTGCAGGGTCCATCCTACAATGAGCAGTTCTTC
V gene: TRBV7-8; clone size: -; CDR3 length: 13; J gene: TRBJ2-7; D gene: -; CDR3 protein: CASSQDTLYEQYF; CDR3 DNA: TGTGCCAGCAGCCAGGACACTCTGTACGAGCAGTACTTC
V gene: TRBV25-1; clone size: -; CDR3 length: 14; J gene: TRBJ2-7; D gene: -; CDR3 protein: CASSDEGGTYEQYF; CDR3 DNA: TGTGCCAGCAGTGATGAGGGGGGGACCTACGAGCAGTACTTC
V gene: TRBV9; clone size: -; CDR3 length: 16; J gene: TRBJ2-7; D gene: TRBD1; CDR3 protein: CASSVGSRTGLYEQYF; CDR3 DNA: TGTGCCAGCAGCGTAGGATCTCGGACAGGGCTCTACGAGCAGTACTTC
V gene: TRBV28; clone size: -; CDR3 length: 14; J gene: TRBJ1-1; D gene: -; CDR3 protein: CASSLGTDPTEAFF; CDR3 DNA: TGTGCCAGCAGTTTGGGGACTGATCCCACTGAAGCTTTCTTT
V gene: TRBV27; clone size: -; CDR3 length: 15; J gene: TRBJ2-5; D gene: -; CDR3 protein: CASSLSGPTPETQYF; CDR3 DNA: TGTGCCAGCAGTTTATCCGGTCCAACCCCAGAGACCCAGTACTTC
V gene: TRBV9; clone size: -; CDR3 length: 15; J gene: TRBJ1-1; D gene: -; CDR3 protein: CASSPTPRGPTEAFF; CDR3 DNA: TGTGCCAGCAGCCCCACCCCGCGCGGACCCACTGAAGCTTTCTTT
V gene: TRBV7-2; clone size: -; CDR3 length: 13; J gene: TRBJ2-7; D gene: -; CDR3 protein: CASSLGEAYEQYF; CDR3 DNA: TGTGCCAGCAGCTTAGGGGAGGCCTACGAGCAGTACTTC
V gene: TRBV5-1; clone size: few; CDR3 length: 14; J gene: TRBJ1-2; D gene: -; CDR3 protein: CASSPRDRNYGYTF; CDR3 DNA: TGCGCCAGCAGCCCCCGGGACCGGAACTATGGCTACACCTTC
V gene: TRBV6-1; clone size: -; CDR3 length: 13; J gene: TRBJ1-2; D gene: -; CDR3 protein: CASTVSPYYGYTF; CDR3 DNA: TGTGCCAGCACGGTCAGCCCGTACTATGGCTACACCTTC
V gene: TRBV7-9; clone size: once; CDR3 length: 16; J gene: TRBJ2-5; D gene: TRBD2; CDR3 protein: CASSGLLAGGIETQYF; CDR3 DNA: TGTGCCAGCAGCGGCCTCCTAGCGGGAGGGATTGAGACCCAGTACTTC
V gene: TRBV4-1; clone size: -; CDR3 length: 19; J gene: TRBJ2-7; D gene: TRBD2; CDR3 protein: CASSQKTGLAGPSSYEQYF; CDR3 DNA: TGCGCCAGCAGCCAAAAAACGGGACTAGCGGGGCCGAGCTCCTACGAGCAGTACTTC
V gene: TRBV27; clone size: -; CDR3 length: 13; J gene: TRBJ2-1; D gene: -; CDR3 protein: CASSLNFYNEQFF; CDR3 DNA: TGTGCCAGCAGTTTAAACTTCTACAATGAGCAGTTCTTC
V gene: TRBV2; clone size: -; CDR3 length: 15; J gene: TRBJ2-1; D gene: TRBD2; CDR3 protein: CASMGGSSGYNEQFF; CDR3 DNA: TGTGCCAGCATGGGGGGGTCTAGCGGATACAATGAGCAGTTCTTC
V gene: TRBV19; clone size: -; CDR3 length: 13; J gene: TRBJ2-7; D gene: -; CDR3 protein: CASSPSGSTWQYF; CDR3 DNA: TGTGCCAGTAGTCCCTCAGGGTCTACGTGGCAGTACTTC